The entry below gives a single T cell receptor (beta chain) sequence along with its context. What it binds is unknown. The PCR was carried out with 60 Vbeta primers and 13 Jbeta primers. Clones were read by immunoSEQ multiplex PCR, and TCRdb kept only the in-frame ones, dropping some. The sample contains around 100,000 clones, roughly 73% of which appear only once. These data originate in a study of cytomegalovirus exposure and HLA in healthy donors. About the research overall: The study placed over 65% of its 398 genotyped donors in the Caucasian-associated ancestry cluster. Whole-study results and caveats: Most TCR beta V segments were productive about 87% or about 30% of the time in an earlier analysis. In a later analysis, HLA-associated beta chains showed higher expansion and lower generation probabilities than comparable chains. In a later analysis, TCR association rates varied by HLA locus: DRB1 most, HLA-C fewest.

The CDR3 covers 14 residues. Germline CDR1 and CDR2: MNHEY and SVGAGI. V was clipped by 7 bases and J by 7 bases, with 19 bases between them. This chain connects TRBV6-5 to TRBJ1-1, with a weak D call TRBD1 (6 bases). The source material was PBMCs. The source of this sequence is a woman in her twenties or thirties in good health and CMV-seronegative. CDR3 coding DNA: TGTGCCAGCACTCCTACCAGGACAGCACGTGAAGCTTTCTTT. Translating it yields CASTPTRTAREAFF.